The present T cell receptor beta chain was sequenced within a study of control samples from healthy donors and cancer patients (dated by TCRdb to about 2020). The CDR3 sequence holds 13 residues, the cysteine and phenylalanine included. Of the read, only the CDR3 DNA is kept; its 39 bases are in frame from base 1. According to the germline V gene, CDR1 reads MNHEY and CDR2 reads SVGAGI. V and J are truncated by 3 bases and 5 bases respectively, leaving an intervening sequence of 10 bases. Comment on this clone: There is no known antigen for this receptor. No base quality information exists; no much larger clone differs at one position.

The library relied on the immunoSEQ multiplex PCR assay. This is the immuneACCESS table as TCRdb keeps it, with only in-frame sequences that have V and J called. A part of the clones is gone; compared with another copy, unresolved V genes explain less than half, and the rest is unexplained. This sample comprises about 150,000 clones, roughly 92% of them detected only once. Over 2% of the sample goes to the ten largest clones. Rearrangement joined TRBV6-5 to TRBJ1-1; possibly the D gene is TRBD1, per 5 matching bases. The specimen was blood. This clonotype originated in a man aged 50-60 years in good health. The CDR3 here reads CASSYGGVTEAFF. Read as DNA, the sequence is TGTGCCAGCAGTTATGGGGGGGTTACTGAAGCTTTCTTT.